This T cell receptor (beta chain) was obtained from a study of Graves' ophthalmopathy and Graves' hyperthyroidism (dated by TCRdb to between 2018 and 2020). A note on the overall study: Peripheral blood was collected before any treatment was given, at the time of initial diagnosis. TCR beta repertoire signatures were used to distinguish Graves' ophthalmopathy from Graves' hyperthyroidism and to predict progression to ophthalmopathy. In total, approximately 130 blood samples were TCR-sequenced: 40 to 45 ophthalmopathy, approximately 80 hyperthyroidism and approximately 17 hyperthyroidism-to-ophthalmopathy patients. To explore V-J signatures that separate ophthalmopathy from hyperthyroidism, a discovery set of fewer than 110 patients was enrolled, consisting of 40 to 45 with ophthalmopathy and fewer than 60 with stable hyperthyroidism. An independent validation cohort was composed of approximately 19 hyperthyroidism patients and 15 to 17 patients who later progressed from hyperthyroidism to ophthalmopathy. In a handful of hyperthyroidism patients, the T-cell repertoires found in thyroid tissue were compared with those found in blood. After sampling, hyperthyroidism patients received methimazole starting at 30 mg daily, and ophthalmopathy patients received high-dose intravenous methylprednisolone.

TCR beta CDR3 regions were amplified from RNA transcripts for repertoire sequencing. HTBI primers and the Qiagen OneStep RT-PCR kit were used in a first-round RT-PCR, which was followed by a second-round multiplex PCR, size selection and purification. Libraries were sequenced on an Illumina HiSeq2000 using paired-end 100 bp reads. The study's own analysis went as follows. Reads were processed with SOAPnuke, discarding reads with adapters, uncalled bases, mean Phred below 15, or no exact constant-primer or identifier match. High-quality paired reads were merged with COPE v1.2.5. Clonotypes were defined as unique nucleotide sequences and were aligned to IMGT TRB V, D and J references using MiTCR v1.1. The analysis was limited to V-J combinations with a frequency above 0.0001, which together covered just over 98% of the repertoires. For each V-J combination, a TCR clonal expansion and chaos score was defined as F50 clonal expansion divided by the chaos observed in the TCRdist matrix. Welch's t-statistics and random forest were used to reduce the features to about twelve V-J combinations, which were then used as input to a naive Bayes classifier. The similarity between thyroid and blood repertoires was quantified using the Morisita-Horn index. TCRdb passed the public sequencing reads through fastp at Q25 and MiXCR, retaining productive beta sequences. Identical CDR3 protein sequences are pooled into one entry, listed with their most common genes and DNA. The V and J calls here are based on TCRdb, not the publication. The sample contains 300,000 to 400,000 distinct CDR3 sequences, 17% of them found a single time. Clones ranked in the top ten supply 2% to 3% of the sample.

This clonotype was detected ten times or more. Its recognized antigen is unknown. The input lacks base qualities; no much larger clone sits a single base away. Stable hyperthyroidism was defined as no progression to ophthalmopathy within 18 months of follow-up. Hyperthyroidism patients were newly diagnosed, were aged 18 to 65 years, and had a disease duration under 2 months. Patients with other autoimmune diseases, uncontrolled infections, pregnancy or lactation were excluded. Diagnosis was based on clinical symptoms, serum thyroxine, TRAb, thyroid ultrasound and orbital computed tomography. Using Ficoll-Paque density gradient centrifugation, PBMCs were isolated from 8.5 to 10 ml of fresh peripheral blood. Total RNA was extracted using Trizol reagent, and RNA quality was checked on an Agilent 2100 Bioanalyzer. From a lookup of the germline V gene, CDR1 and CDR2 are MDHEN and SYDVKM. Compared with germline, V lacks 4 bases and J lacks 2 bases; bases without a gene match: 11. Its CDR3 holds 16 amino acids, cysteine through phenylalanine. Left in the record is the CDR3 DNA by itself, 48 bases read in frame from the first base.

Broad study findings and their caveats: In cross-validation, the 13-signature model distinguished ophthalmopathy from stable hyperthyroidism with less than 90% sensitivity and 81.08% specificity, while in the test set the corresponding values were 80% and 75%. In validation, the model predicted ophthalmopathy progression with less than 71% sensitivity and 72.22% specificity; roughly eleven predicted patients were CT-confirmed with GO in a median of around 6 months. Among expanded thyroid clonotypes with frequency above 0.001, most also showed up in blood, which suggests that blood repertoires may reflect the thyroid immune response. No statistical method was used to predetermine the sample size, and group allocation was not hidden from the investigators.

This receptor was obtained from an adult woman with stable Graves' hyperthyroidism. The rearranged segments are TRBV28 and TRBJ2-7; 7 central bases correspond to TRBD2. The sequencing sample was made of peripheral blood. The bases read TGTGCCAGCAGTTCCCCGGGGAGGGGAGGGACCTACGAGCAGTACTTC. It translates to CASSSPGRGGTYEQYF.